A single TCR beta chain is shown here with its context. This CDR3 has 14 residues. V lost 0 bases and J lost 1, with 7 bases in between. The germline V gene has CDR1 SGHDT and CDR2 YYEEEE. The sample belongs to a study of CD8 T cells in Susac syndrome. TCR beta sequences were obtained from blood CD8+ and CD4+ T cells. When the RNA was reverse transcribed, random hexamers were used with an input of roughly 0.45 to 1 ug. TCRdb analysed the immunoSEQ multiplex PCR reads with MiXCR anew, one entry per CDR3 protein. The repertoire holds hundreds of thousands of distinct CDR3 sequences, with about nine tenths as singletons.

Material for sequencing was CD8+ T cells from PBMCs. The V call is TRBV5-6, the J call TRBJ1-1; possibly TRBD1 for D (6 bases). This sequence was found in a human donor with multiple sclerosis. CDR3 DNA sequence: TGTGCCAGCAGCTTGGAGACAGGGAACACTGAAGCTTTCTTT. Residues: CASSLETGNTEAFF.